One sample yielded the 29 T cell receptor beta chains listed below, sequenced in a study of cytomegalovirus exposure and HLA in healthy donors. TCRdb's table, derived via immunoSEQ multiplex PCR, lists solely in-frame clones and lacks some. The table has 250,000 to 300,000 clones, around 85% seen once. Sequenced sample: PBMCs. The receptors stem from a woman aged 18-35 years in good health and CMV-seronegative.

The chain uses TRBV25-1 and TRBJ2-3, with 11 bases lining up with TRBD2. The CDR3 sequence is 17 residues long. Germline CDR1 is MGHDK and CDR2 is SYGVNS. V lost 4 bases and J lost 3; bases outside the gene matches: 9. CDR3 nucleotide sequence: TGTGCCAGCAGTGTAGATCTAGCGGGAGGTGGGACAGATACGCAGTATTTT. It encodes CASSVDLAGGGTDTQYF.

The chain recombines TRBV7-9 with TRBJ2-7; D unclear. Germline-derived CDR1 and CDR2 are SEHNR and FQNEAQ (reference sequence). The CDR3 extends over 12 amino acids. V lost 5 bases and J 2 bases, leaving 7 bases between the germline ends. As DNA, the CDR3 is TGTGCCAGCAGCCGCGCCGCCTACGAGCAGTACTTC. It is translated as CASSRAAYEQYF. Using reference TRBV7-9 and TRBJ2-7 for the parts outside the CDR3, the full variable domain is DTGVSQNPRHKITKRGQNVTFRCDPISEHNRLYWYRQTLGQGPEFLTYFQNEAQLEKSRLLSDRFSAERPKGSFSTLEIQRTEQGDSAMYLCASSRAAYEQYFGPGTRLTVT.

V gene TRBV28 combines with J gene TRBJ1-2; 8 bases are a match to TRBD1. Looked up from germline, CDR1 is MDHEN and CDR2 is SYDVKM. Unmatched junction bases numbered 8, after V lost 6 bases and J lost 8 bases. The CDR3 covers 13 residues. The CDR3 coding sequence is TGTGCCAGCAGACGGACAGGGTTCGAAGGCTACACCTTC. This sequence encodes CASRRTGFEGYTF.

This clone was seen just once. The J gene is TRBJ2-1, the V gene TRBV27; 12 nucleotides align to TRBD2. V was clipped by 2 bases and J by 12 bases; unmatched bases: 8. Germline assignment: CDR1 MNHEY and CDR2 SMNVEV (reference sequence). This CDR3 has 15 amino acids. DNA for the CDR3: TGTGCCAGCAGTTTAGTGCTAGCGGGGGGGCTCGGGCAGTTCTTC. Translation: CASSLVLAGGLGQFF.

The chain uses TRBV4-1 and TRBJ2-7; possible D gene TRBD2, 5 bases. Germline assignment: CDR1 MGHRA and CDR2 YSYEKL. This CDR3 comprises 16 residues. Between the trimmed V and J ends, which lost 4 bases and 4 bases, there was a span of 20 bases. The DNA for the CDR3 is TGCGCCAGCAGCCCCATCAATTCGGGATTCTATTACGAGCAGTACTTC. As protein: CASSPINSGFYYEQYF.

The genes are TRBV4-1 and TRBJ1-2, with D tentatively TRBD1 (6 bases). Trimming took off 4 bases at V and 6 bases at J, with 18 bases between the two ends. The germline gives CDR1 MGHRA, CDR2 YSYEKL. This CDR3 has 15 residues. The CDR3 loop reads CASSRVQGRVDGYTF. In nucleotides, the CDR3 is TGCGCCAGCAGCCGCGTACAGGGCCGCGTGGATGGCTACACCTTC.

The chain recombines TRBV6-1 with TRBJ2-7, with D possibly TRBD2 on 5 matching bases. V lost 6 bases to trimming and J lost 3 bases, with 18 bases between them. CDR1 MNHNS and CDR2 SASEGT come from the germline V gene. The CDR3 sequence is 15 residues long. CDR3 sequence: CASREGPDGIYEQYF. The CDR3, as DNA: TGTGCCAGCAGAGAGGGTCCGGATGGCATCTACGAGCAGTACTTC.

This clone was found once. The rearrangement links TRBV11-2 to TRBJ1-1; D is perhaps TRBD1 (5 bases). V lost 4 bases to trimming and J lost 4 bases, with 10 bases between them. Germline V gene data show CDR1 as SGHAT and CDR2 as FQNNGV. This CDR3 is 13 amino acids long. CDR3 amino acids: CASSSRGGTEAFF. CDR3 coding DNA: TGTGCCAGCAGCTCGAGGGGAGGCACTGAAGCTTTCTTT.

This sequence joins TRBV28 and TRBJ2-7; TRBD2 aligns across 14 bases. Germline CDR1 reads MDHEN; CDR2 reads SYDVKM. V lost 6 bases and J lost 6; bases outside the gene matches: 10. The CDR3 has 16 residues. The CDR3 DNA follows: TGTGCCAGCAGCCAGACGGGACTAGCGGGAGTTATCGAGCAGTACTTC. Translating gives CASSQTGLAGVIEQYF.

This chain connects TRBV27 to TRBJ2-7; 10 bases match TRBD2. CDR3 length: 17 residues. V lost 3 bases to trimming and J lost 6 bases; unmatched junction nucleotides: 14. Looked up from germline, CDR1 is MNHEY and CDR2 is SMNVEV (reference sequence). CDR3 in DNA: TGTGCCAGCAGTTTCGCCAGCGGGGGGGCCCGGGTCCGCGAGCAGTACTTC. It yields the protein CASSFASGGARVREQYF.

This rearrangement joins TRBV6-5 to TRBJ1-1; D is possibly TRBD1 (6 bases). V lost 6 bases, J lost 0 bases, and 17 bases lay in between. The CDR3 runs 16 residues. Germline V gene lookup returns CDR1 MNHEY and CDR2 SVGAGI. The CDR3 sequence is CASSYTLQGLNTEAFF. CDR3 bases: TGTGCCAGCAGCTACACCCTTCAGGGGCTGAACACTGAAGCTTTCTTT.

The V gene is TRBV6-5, the J gene TRBJ1-2, with a possible D match to TRBD1 (5 bases). Germline V gene sequence: CDR1 MNHEY, CDR2 SVGAGI. V lost 1 base and J lost 6, with 12 bases in between. The CDR3 is 14 amino acids. Here the CDR3 reads CASSYFGGYNGYTF. The CDR3 DNA follows: TGTGCCAGCAGTTACTTCGGGGGGTATAATGGCTACACCTTC.

The V and J genes are TRBV11-2 and TRBJ2-7, with 7 bases fitting TRBD2. Unmatched junction bases numbered 10, after V lost 5 bases and J lost 3 bases. The length of the CDR3 is 15 residues. Germline CDR1 and CDR2: SGHAT and FQNNGV. The CDR3 sequence: CASSRPSGTIYEQYF. CDR3 sequence (DNA): TGTGCCAGCAGCCGACCCTCGGGGACTATCTACGAGCAGTACTTC.

This chain connects TRBV28 to TRBJ1-1; TRBD1 is a possible D gene (5 bases). Germline V gene data show CDR1 as MDHEN and CDR2 as SYDVKM. The CDR3 totals 15 residues. Trimming pared 3 bases from V and 3 bases from J, leaving 14 bases between. CDR3 region: CASSFNGKGDTEAFF. The CDR3 nucleotides read TGTGCCAGCAGTTTTAACGGCAAAGGGGACACTGAAGCTTTCTTT.

The rearrangement links TRBV6-1 to TRBJ1-1; no definite D call. Germline assignment: CDR1 MNHNS and CDR2 SASEGT. The CDR3 has 16 amino acids. Deletions cut 4 bases from V and 0 bases from J, with 15 bases between. CDR3 sequence: CASSVERRRMNTEAFF. The CDR3 DNA reads TGTGCCAGCAGTGTGGAGAGGCGGCGTATGAACACTGAAGCTTTCTTT.

The J gene is TRBJ1-5, the V gene TRBV18, with D hard to call. V was cut by 5 bases and J by 6 bases, with 11 bases left in between. CDR1 KGHSH and CDR2 LQKENI come from the germline V gene. This CDR3 comprises 13 residues. The CDR3 loop is CASSSRDGQPQHF. CDR3 sequence (DNA): TGTGCCAGCTCATCAAGAGATGGTCAGCCCCAGCATTTT.

The chain is built from TRBV12-5 and TRBJ1-2; D perhaps matches TRBD1 (6 bases). Trimming shortened V by 0 bases and J by 6 bases, and 20 bases separated the two germline ends. The CDR3 extends over 17 amino acids. Germline V gene lookup returns CDR1 LGHNT and CDR2 FRNRAP. The CDR3 region is CASGLVLDPGVGHGYTF. The CDR3 DNA follows: TGTGCTAGTGGTTTGGTACTTGACCCAGGGGTGGGCCATGGCTACACCTTC.

The chain uses TRBV5-1 and TRBJ2-7, with 11 positions matching TRBD2. From germline, CDR1 is SGHRS and CDR2 YFSETQ. The CDR3 consists of 16 residues. Trimming cost V 2 bases and J 5 bases; bases outside gene matches: 9. In DNA, the CDR3 is TGCGCCAGCAGCTTCTCCTTAGCGGGAGGGATCGACGAGCAGTACTTC. Amino acids: CASSFSLAGGIDEQYF. The whole variable domain, remainder taken from reference TRBV5-1 and TRBJ2-7, is KAGVTQTPRYLIKTRGQQVTLSCSPISGHRSVSWYQQTPGQGLQFLFEYFSETQRNKGNFPGRFSGRQFSNSRSEMNVSTLELGDSALYLCASSFSLAGGIDEQYFGPGTRLTVT.

Notes on this clone: This CDR3 is also generated by other DNA sequences in the sample. V and J are TRBV5-1 and TRBJ2-5; D is undetermined. The ends were cut back, 2 bases at V and 2 bases at J, with 7 bases in the middle. There are 13 residues in the CDR3. CDR1 SGHRS and CDR2 YFSETQ come from the germline V gene. CDR3 loop: CASSFGLQETQYF. The CDR3 DNA follows: TGCGCCAGCAGCTTTGGGCTGCAAGAGACCCAGTACTTC.

The chain recombines TRBV14 with TRBJ2-7; TRBD2 matches at 13 bases. This CDR3 spans 14 amino acids. V lost 11 bases and J lost 4; bases outside the gene matches: 8. Germline loops: CDR1 SGHDN, CDR2 FVKESK. CDR3 sequence (DNA): TGTGCCTCCAACCAACTAGCGGGAGGGTACGAGCAGTACTTC. Translation gives CASNQLAGGYEQYF.

V is TRBV6-5 and J is TRBJ1-2; possibly TRBD1 for D (5 bases). The CDR3 is 15 residues long. V was clipped by 6 bases and J by 4 bases, with 18 bases between them. Germline V gene lookup returns CDR1 MNHEY and CDR2 SVGAGI. The CDR3 here is CASRASSGTIYGYTF. The CDR3 DNA reads as TGTGCCAGCAGAGCCTCATCGGGGACTATCTATGGCTACACCTTC.

The gene calls are TRBV10-1 and TRBJ2-5, with 9 bases identical to TRBD2. The CDR3 runs 13 residues. With 4 bases clipped from V and 5 bases from J, the junction kept 2 bases outside the gene matches. Germline V lookup: CDR1 WNHNN, CDR2 SYGVQD (reference sequence). The CDR3 sequence is CASSGAGGETQYF. The CDR3 coding sequence is TGCGCCAGCAGTGGAGCGGGGGGCGAGACCCAGTACTTC.

The J gene is TRBJ1-4, the V gene TRBV25-1; 7 nucleotides match TRBD1. In germline, CDR1 is MGHDK, CDR2 SYGVNS. The length of the CDR3 is 13 residues. The ends lost 10 bases at V and 8 bases at J; junction bases unmatched: 10. The CDR3 loop reads CATSGTEGEKLFF. The DNA for the CDR3 is TGTGCCACCTCCGGGACAGAAGGAGAAAAACTGTTTTTT.

This clone was recorded a few times. The chain combines TRBV29-1 with TRBJ1-5, with a tentative D call TRBD1 (5 bases). Germline-derived CDR1 and CDR2 are SQVTM and ANQGSEA. Trimming took off 7 bases at V and 0 bases at J, with 19 bases between the two ends. The CDR3 has 16 residues. CDR3 region: CSGGEQALYSNQPQHF. The CDR3, as DNA: TGCAGCGGCGGGGAACAGGCTCTTTATAGCAATCAGCCCCAGCATTTT.

V gene TRBV6-5 combines with J gene TRBJ2-1; 9 bases line up with TRBD2. The germline gives CDR1 MNHEY, CDR2 SVGAGI. The V and J ends lost 2 bases and 7 bases, in that order; junction bases with no gene match: 9. This CDR3 spans 16 amino acids. CDR3 loop: CASSYRASGDLNEQFF. CDR3 bases: TGTGCCAGCAGTTACCGAGCTAGCGGGGACCTTAATGAGCAGTTCTTC.

V usage is TRBV6-5 and J usage is TRBJ2-1; D call uncertain. Germline V gives CDR1 MNHEY, CDR2 SVGAGI. This CDR3 has 13 amino acids. With 4 bases removed from V and 6 bases from J, the gap between germline ends came to 10 bases. The CDR3 coding sequence is TGTGCCAGCAGTTTTTGGCCCCCCAATGAGCAGTTCTTC. Its translation is CASSFWPPNEQFF.

The gene calls are TRBV4-1 and TRBJ2-3; 9 bases line up with TRBD2. Losses at the gene ends were 1 base for V and 4 bases for J; bases not matched to a gene: 6. The germline V gene encodes CDR1 MGHRA and CDR2 YSYEKL. The CDR3 has 16 amino acids. CDR3 DNA: TGCGCCAGCAGCCAAGGGGCGGGAGGGCCCCCAGATACGCAGTATTTT. Amino acid sequence: CASSQGAGGPPDTQYF.

This clone has a single count. This chain joins TRBV28 and TRBJ1-5; D unclear. Trimming shortened V by 5 bases and J by 7 bases, and 15 bases separated the two germline ends. Germline V lookup: CDR1 MDHEN, CDR2 SYDVKM. The CDR3 has 14 residues. The CDR3 here is CASSTLAGSQPQHF. CDR3 DNA sequence: TGTGCCAGCAGTACCCTAGCGGGGTCGCAGCCCCAGCATTTT.

The CDR3, as DNA: TGTGCCAGCAGCCCCCCGGGACTAGCGGGGGGGCCTTACACCGGGGAGCTGTTTTTT. Residues: CASSPPGLAGGPYTGELFF. V is TRBV7-6 and J is TRBJ2-2; TRBD2 matches 16 bases. J lost 3 bases, V lost 5 bases, and 9 bases had no gene match. Germline values: CDR1 SGHVS, CDR2 FNYEAQ. CDR3 length: 19 residues.